Listed here is a single T cell receptor (beta chain). Sequencing was performed with immunoSEQ multiplex PCR; in TCRdb, only in-frame clones are kept and a portion is missing. The sample records under 90,000 clones, roughly 94% being singletons. These data are taken from a study of technical replicates of blood from a few donors. The length of the CDR3 is 13 residues. The germline gives CDR1 LNHDA, CDR2 SQIVND (reference sequence). The junction had 6 bases not matched to a gene; V was cut back by 6 bases and J by 5 bases. The TCR sequence derives from a human donor in good health. The genes are TRBV19 and TRBJ1-1; 7 bases fit TRBD1. Input material: T cells isolated from PBMCs. Written as DNA, the CDR3 is TGTGCCAGTAGCCTGACAGGGATGACTGAAGCTTTCTTT. Translation gives CASSLTGMTEAFF. Full variable domain (rest looked up from reference TRBV19 and TRBJ1-1): DGGITQSPKYLFRKEGQNVTLSCEQNLNHDAMYWYRQDPGQGLRLIYYSQIVNDFQKGDIAEGYSVSREKKESFPLTVTSAQKNPTAFYLCASSLTGMTEAFFGQGTRLTVV.